At least ten counts were recorded for the clone carrying this T cell receptor (beta chain). V was cut by 6 bases and J by 6 bases, with 12 bases left in between. CDR1 SQVTM and CDR2 ANQGSEA come from the germline V gene. The CDR3 length is 12 residues. TCRdb fed the 5' RACE reads into MiXCR, producing one record per CDR3 protein. The profile shows 400,000 to 500,000 distinct CDR3 sequences, 18% of them singletons. This record belongs to a study of identical twins. Sequenced material: naive T cells sorted from blood. The chain uses TRBV29-1 and TRBJ2-1, with a tentative D call TRBD1 (6 bases). The receptor comes from a man over 45 in good health. This chain's CDR3 is CSVGGEGNEQFF. The CDR3 nucleotides are TGCAGCGTAGGGGGTGAGGGCAATGAGCAGTTCTTC.